These 25 T cell receptor beta chains were sequenced from one sample in a study of blood T cell repertoires in COVID-19. TCRdb's table, derived via immunoSEQ multiplex PCR, lists solely in-frame clones and lacks some. The sample includes about 360,000 clones, over 75% seen only once; the top ten take 1.5% to 2%. Specimen: PBMCs or T cells enriched from blood (not recorded which). Every receptor here comes from a man aged 40-49 years in a cohort exposed to, infected with or recovered from COVID-19 (not recorded which).

The chain is built from TRBV5-1 and TRBJ1-4; a weak D match, TRBD1 (5 bases). The CDR3 consists of 17 residues. The germline V gene has CDR1 SGHRS and CDR2 YFSETQ. Deletions cut 4 bases from V and 5 bases from J, with 21 bases between. The CDR3 loop is CASSAGTILSKNEKLFF. The CDR3 nucleotides are TGCGCCAGCAGCGCCGGGACTATCCTTTCGAAGAATGAAAAACTGTTTTTT. The whole variable domain, remainder taken from reference TRBV5-1 and TRBJ1-4, is KAGVTQTPRYLIKTRGQQVTLSCSPISGHRSVSWYQQTPGQGLQFLFEYFSETQRNKGNFPGRFSGRQFSNSRSEMNVSTLELGDSALYLCASSAGTILSKNEKLFFGSGTQLSVL.

The J gene is TRBJ1-2, the V gene TRBV30; tentatively, D is TRBD1 (6 bases). The germline gives CDR1 GTSNPN, CDR2 SVGIG (reference sequence). Trimming shortened V by 0 bases and J by 4 bases, and 12 bases separated the two germline ends. This CDR3 has 14 residues. The CDR3 spells CAWSVGGRFYGYTF. The CDR3 coding sequence is TGTGCCTGGAGTGTTGGGGGCCGCTTCTATGGCTACACCTTC.

V and J are TRBV18 and TRBJ1-4, with a tentative D call TRBD1 (5 bases). Trimming stripped 3 bases from V and 7 bases from J, with 18 bases between. The germline V gene has CDR1 KGHSH and CDR2 LQKENI. The CDR3 is made up of 16 amino acids. The chain's CDR3 is CASSPQTVLAAEKLFF. The CDR3 DNA follows: TGTGCCAGCTCACCTCAGACAGTCCTCGCCGCTGAAAAACTGTTTTTT.

The CDR3 DNA sequence: TGTGCCTGGAGTATATTAGCGGGAGAATCCTACAATGAGCAGTTCTTC. Its protein is CAWSILAGESYNEQFF. The chain is built from TRBV30 and TRBJ2-1, with 9 nucleotides matching TRBD2. The CDR3 totals 16 residues. V was pared by 2 bases and J by 1 base, with 6 bases of the junction left unmatched. Germline V gives CDR1 GTSNPN, CDR2 SVGIG (reference sequence). The whole variable domain, remainder taken from reference TRBV30 and TRBJ2-1, is SQTIHQWPATLVQPVGSPLSLECTVEGTSNPNLYWYRQAAGRGLQLLFYSVGIGQISSEVPQNLSASRPQDRQFILSSKKLLLSDSGFYLCAWSILAGESYNEQFFGPGTRLTVL.

J is TRBJ2-1 and V is TRBV6-2 or TRBV6-3, with 12 bases aligning to TRBD1. With 5 bases clipped from V and 8 bases from J, the junction kept 13 bases outside the gene matches. The CDR3 is made up of 17 amino acids. Germline-derived CDR1 and CDR2 are MNHEY and SVGEGT. In DNA, the CDR3 is TGTGCCAGCAGTCCATACCGAGTCGGGACAGGGGGCCATGAGCAGTTCTTC. It is translated as CASSPYRVGTGGHEQFF.

This chain connects TRBV10-2 to TRBJ2-7, with a weak D call TRBD1 (5 bases). Trimming took 6 bases from V and 10 from J, leaving 13 bases between them. The CDR3 extends over 11 amino acids. Germline CDR1 and CDR2: WSHSY and SAAADI. The chain's CDR3 is CASRRQGDQYF. CDR3 DNA: TGCGCCAGCAGGAGGCAGGGCGATCAGTACTTC.

This clone has only a few counts. The rearrangement links TRBV28 to TRBJ1-2; D is ambiguous. Germline lookup yields CDR1 MDHEN and CDR2 SYDVKM. The CDR3 is 16 residues long. Trimming took 5 bases from V and 4 from J, leaving 20 bases between them. The CDR3 region is CASSLEILRASYGYTF. The CDR3 bases are TGTGCCAGCAGTCTTGAGATCCTGCGGGCTTCCTATGGCTACACCTTC.

This chain links TRBV7-9 with TRBJ1-6; D remains ambiguous. V dropped 5 bases and J dropped 8 bases, with 13 bases sitting between them. The CDR3 has 14 residues. Per germline, CDR1 SEHNR and CDR2 FQNEAQ (reference sequence). CDR3: CASSPPQQYSPLHF. The CDR3 nucleotides read TGTGCCAGCAGCCCCCCTCAACAGTATTCACCCCTCCACTTT.

The rearrangement links TRBV9 to TRBJ1-4; D is unresolved. The V gene's germline CDR1 is SGDLS and CDR2 YYNGEE. Trimming took 4 bases from V and 4 from J, leaving 14 bases between them. The CDR3 runs 15 residues. Here the CDR3 DNA reads TGTGCCAGCAGCCTTAACACGGGATTTAATGAAAAACTGTTTTTT. This translates into CASSLNTGFNEKLFF.

The chain combines TRBV27 with TRBJ2-3, with D possibly being TRBD1 (6 bases). The CDR3 spans 16 residues. The germline gives CDR1 MNHEY, CDR2 SMNVEV (reference sequence). V was shortened by 5 bases and J by 5 bases, with 20 bases between the two germline ends. This CDR3 is CASSKPPGRGKDTQYF. The DNA of the CDR3 is TGTGCCAGCAGTAAACCTCCGGGAAGGGGGAAAGATACGCAGTATTTT.

The chain links TRBV28 to TRBJ2-3; 13 bases map to TRBD2. V shed 5 bases and J 3 bases; nucleotides not matched to a gene: 8. The germline gives CDR1 MDHEN, CDR2 SYDVKM. CDR3 length: 17 residues. The CDR3 DNA is TGTGCCAGCAGTCTCCTTGGACTAGCGGGAGCAACAGATACGCAGTATTTT. As protein: CASSLLGLAGATDTQYF. Using reference TRBV28 and TRBJ2-3 for the parts outside the CDR3, the full variable domain is DVKVTQSSRYLVKRTGEKVFLECVQDMDHENMFWYRQDPGLGLRLIYFSYDVKMKEKGDIPEGYSVSREKKERFSLILESASTNQTSMYLCASSLLGLAGATDTQYFGPGTRLTVL.

Concerning this clone: A junction end diverges from the germline sequence, so it may reflect a read error. The chain is built from TRBV6-1 and TRBJ2-4, with D possibly being TRBD2 (5 bases). The CDR3 is 19 residues long. Germline V gives CDR1 MNHNS, CDR2 SASEGT. The CDR3 here is CASSEDLDSGSSAKNIQYF. As DNA, the CDR3 is TGTGCCAGCAGCGAAGACCTCGATTCGGGGTCGTCGGCCAAAAACATTCAGTACTTC.

This chain uses TRBV20-1 with TRBJ2-1, with TRBD1 identical over 7 bases. CDR1 and CDR2 from the germline V gene are DFQATT and SNEGSKA (reference sequence). The CDR3 is made up of 14 amino acids. The J segment lost 2 bases and the V segment lost 3 bases, leaving 4 bases of the junction unmatched. Here the CDR3 reads CSASETGTYNEQFF. The DNA of the CDR3 is TGCAGTGCTAGTGAGACAGGGACCTACAATGAGCAGTTCTTC.

CDR3: CASSFNSLSPLHF. The CDR3 DNA sequence: TGTGCCAGCAGCTTTAATAGCCTTTCACCCCTCCACTTT. V usage is TRBV7-9 and J usage is TRBJ1-6; D gene uncertain. CDR1 is SEHNR, CDR2 FQNEAQ, per germline (reference sequence). CDR3 length equals 13 residues. With 3 bases removed from V and 9 bases from J, the gap between germline ends came to 9 bases.

This clone has only one observation. Other DNA sequences in the sample encode the same CDR3. The J gene is TRBJ2-5, the V gene TRBV6-1; maybe TRBD1 (6 bases). Germline V gene sequence: CDR1 MNHNS, CDR2 SASEGT. The CDR3 runs to 13 residues. V lost 2 bases to trimming and J lost 4 bases, with 8 bases between them. The CDR3 nucleotides are TGTGCCAGCAGTGAACAGGGGAGAGAGACCCAGTACTTC. Its protein is CASSEQGRETQYF.

The chain employs TRBV7-2 and TRBJ2-1; tentatively, D is TRBD1 (5 bases). Germline V gene sequence: CDR1 SGHTA, CDR2 FQGNSA. Trimming took off 5 bases at V and 5 bases at J, with 22 bases between the two ends. This CDR3 contains 17 residues. This chain's CDR3 is CASSLYSQDGINNEQFF. In DNA form, the CDR3 reads TGTGCCAGCAGCCTCTACTCACAGGATGGGATTAACAATGAGCAGTTCTTC.

The chain has TRBV4-2 and TRBJ2-7; TRBD1 matches 12 bases. The CDR3 extends over 15 amino acids. CDR1 and CDR2 (germline): LGHNA, YNFKEQ. J lost 3 bases, V lost 4 bases, and 4 bases had no gene match. The CDR3 reads CASSRGTGGFYEQYF. The CDR3 bases are TGTGCCAGCAGCCGAGGGACAGGGGGCTTCTACGAGCAGTACTTC.

The chain employs TRBV7-8 and TRBJ2-3; 11 bases map to TRBD1. This CDR3 contains 14 residues. Germline CDR1 SGHVS, CDR2 FQNEAQ. The J segment lost 15 bases and the V segment lost 3 bases, leaving 11 bases of the junction unmatched. CDR3 residues: CASSLGQGVGLCYF. DNA for the CDR3: TGTGCCAGCAGCTTGGGACAGGGGGTTGGTTTGTGTTATTTT.

The chain combines TRBV27 with TRBJ2-7, with 12 bases lining up with TRBD2. In germline, CDR1 is MNHEY, CDR2 SMNVEV (reference sequence). Trimming removed 5 bases from V and 4 bases from J; junction bases left unmatched: 6. The CDR3 spans 15 residues. DNA for the CDR3: TGTGCCAGCAGTAAGACTAGCGGGAGTGGGTACGAGCAGTACTTC. Protein sequence: CASSKTSGSGYEQYF.

The chain combines TRBV29-1 with TRBJ2-5; D is perhaps TRBD1 (6 bases). CDR3 length: 13 amino acids. Deletions cut 6 bases from V and 2 bases from J, with 13 bases between. Per germline, CDR1 SQVTM and CDR2 ANQGSEA. CDR3 bases: TGCAGCGTAGCCCGACAGGAGCAAGAGACCCAGTACTTC. It translates to CSVARQEQETQYF.

J is TRBJ1-2 and V is TRBV5-6, with TRBD1 as a possible D gene (6 bases). The CDR3 is 15 amino acids. CDR1 and CDR2 (germline): SGHDT, YYEEEE. Trimming removed 4 bases from V and 4 bases from J, with 17 bases in between. CDR3 nucleotides: TGTGCCAGCAGCGGCACAGGGCGTGATGGCTATGGCTACACCTTC. This gives the protein CASSGTGRDGYGYTF.

The chain combines TRBV19 with TRBJ1-6; 9 bases fit TRBD1. CDR1 and CDR2 (germline): LNHDA, SQIVND (reference sequence). V was clipped by 10 bases and J by 3 bases; unmatched bases: 10. The CDR3 has 16 amino acids. The CDR3 is CATRAGQGIYNSPLHF. CDR3 bases: TGTGCCACACGAGCCGGACAGGGGATCTATAATTCACCCCTCCACTTT.

The J gene is TRBJ1-2, the V gene TRBV24-1; the D gene is possibly TRBD1 (6 bases). The CDR3 totals 14 residues. Germline lookup yields CDR1 KGHDR and CDR2 SFDVKD. Trimming left V 3 bases short and J 7 bases short, with 14 bases between. Here the CDR3 DNA reads TGTGCCACCAGTGATGCCGACAGGTCTAGTGGCTACACCTTC. Translated, it gives CATSDADRSSGYTF.

CDR3 sequence (DNA): TGTGCCAGCAGTGACTCGTCCGAGCATGAGCAGTTCTTC. It translates to CASSDSSEHEQFF. The chain combines TRBV6-4 with TRBJ2-1; D gene ambiguous. The CDR3 extends over 13 amino acids. In germline, CDR1 is MRHNA, CDR2 SNTAGT. V gave up 0 bases and J gave up 8 bases, with 8 bases separating them.

The CDR3 reads CASNSNPRVSGYTF. The CDR3, as DNA: TGTGCCAGCAACTCGAATCCGAGGGTGTCTGGCTACACCTTC. The rearrangement uses TRBV7-2 and TRBJ1-2; unclear D gene. The V and J ends lost 7 bases and 7 bases respectively, with 19 bases between them. Germline V gene data show CDR1 as SGHTA and CDR2 as FQGNSA. This CDR3 has 14 residues.